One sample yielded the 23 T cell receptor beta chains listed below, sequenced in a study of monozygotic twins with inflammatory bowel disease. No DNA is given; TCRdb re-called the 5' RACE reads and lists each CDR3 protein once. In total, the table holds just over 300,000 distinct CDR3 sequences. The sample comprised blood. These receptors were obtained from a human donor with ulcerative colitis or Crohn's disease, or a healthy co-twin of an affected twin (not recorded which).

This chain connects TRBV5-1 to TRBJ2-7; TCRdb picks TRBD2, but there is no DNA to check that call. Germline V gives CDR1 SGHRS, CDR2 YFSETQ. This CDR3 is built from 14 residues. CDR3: CASSLTQGRNEQYF.

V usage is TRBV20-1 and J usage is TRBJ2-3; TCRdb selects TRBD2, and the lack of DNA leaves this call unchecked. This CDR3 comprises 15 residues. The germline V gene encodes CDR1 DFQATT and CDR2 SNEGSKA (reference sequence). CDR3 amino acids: CSAAPSGRDTDTQYF.

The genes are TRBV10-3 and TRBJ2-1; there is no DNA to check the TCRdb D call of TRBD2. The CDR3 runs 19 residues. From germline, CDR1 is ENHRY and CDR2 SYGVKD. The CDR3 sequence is CAIRGPGLAGPSSYNEQFF.

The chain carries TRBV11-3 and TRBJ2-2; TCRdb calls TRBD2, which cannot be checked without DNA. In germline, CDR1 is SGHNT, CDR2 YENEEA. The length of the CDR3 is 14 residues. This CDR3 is CASSFSGSAGELFF. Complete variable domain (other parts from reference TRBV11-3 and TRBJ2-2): EAGVVQSPRYKIIEKKQPVAFWCNPISGHNTLYWYLQNLGQGPELLIRYENEEAVDDSQLPKDRFSAERLKGVDSTLKIQPAELGDSAVYLCASSFSGSAGELFFGEGSRLTVL.

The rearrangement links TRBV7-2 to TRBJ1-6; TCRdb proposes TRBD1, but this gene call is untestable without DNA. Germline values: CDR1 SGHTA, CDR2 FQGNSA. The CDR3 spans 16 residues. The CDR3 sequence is CASSPRDSSYNSPLHF.

CDR3 residues: CASSQDPPGAYNEQFF. The J gene is TRBJ2-1, the V gene TRBV3-1; lacking DNA, the TRBD1 call made by TCRdb goes unchecked. The CDR3 loop spans 16 amino acids. In germline, CDR1 is LGHDT, CDR2 YNNKEL (reference sequence).

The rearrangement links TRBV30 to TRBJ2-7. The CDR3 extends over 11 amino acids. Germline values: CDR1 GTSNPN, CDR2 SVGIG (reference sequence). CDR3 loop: CAWSTIYEQYF.

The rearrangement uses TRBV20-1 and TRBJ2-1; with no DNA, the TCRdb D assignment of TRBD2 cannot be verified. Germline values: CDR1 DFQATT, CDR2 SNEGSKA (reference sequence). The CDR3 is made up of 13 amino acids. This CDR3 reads CSARVGRYNEQFF.

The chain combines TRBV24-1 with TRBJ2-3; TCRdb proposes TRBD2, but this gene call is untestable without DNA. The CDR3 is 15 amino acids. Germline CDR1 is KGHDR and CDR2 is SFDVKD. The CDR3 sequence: CATSDSGLAGDTQYF.

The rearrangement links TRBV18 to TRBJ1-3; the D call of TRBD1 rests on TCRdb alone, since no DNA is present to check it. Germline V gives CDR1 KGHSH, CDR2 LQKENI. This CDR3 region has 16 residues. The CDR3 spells CASSPATGFSGNTIYF.

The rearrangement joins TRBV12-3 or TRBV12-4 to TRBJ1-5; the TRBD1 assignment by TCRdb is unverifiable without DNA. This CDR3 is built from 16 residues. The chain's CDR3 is CASSFITGGVDQPQHF.

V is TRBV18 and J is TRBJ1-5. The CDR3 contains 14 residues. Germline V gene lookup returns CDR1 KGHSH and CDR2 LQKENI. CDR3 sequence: CASSLQGTDQPQHF.

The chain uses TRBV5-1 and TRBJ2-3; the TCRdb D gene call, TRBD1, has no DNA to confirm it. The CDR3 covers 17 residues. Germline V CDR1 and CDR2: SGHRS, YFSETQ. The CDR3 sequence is CASSLPSGTGGTDTQYF.

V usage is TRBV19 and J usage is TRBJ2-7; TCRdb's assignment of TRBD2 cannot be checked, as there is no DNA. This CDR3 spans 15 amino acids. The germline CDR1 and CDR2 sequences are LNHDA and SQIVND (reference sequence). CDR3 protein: CASSMSAGPFYEQYF.

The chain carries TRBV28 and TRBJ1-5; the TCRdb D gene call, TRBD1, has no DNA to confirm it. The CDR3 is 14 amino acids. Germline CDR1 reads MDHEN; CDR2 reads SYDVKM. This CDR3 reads CASTMGQINQPQHF.

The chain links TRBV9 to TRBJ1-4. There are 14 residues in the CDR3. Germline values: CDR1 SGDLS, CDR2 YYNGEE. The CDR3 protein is CASSPQALNEKLFF.

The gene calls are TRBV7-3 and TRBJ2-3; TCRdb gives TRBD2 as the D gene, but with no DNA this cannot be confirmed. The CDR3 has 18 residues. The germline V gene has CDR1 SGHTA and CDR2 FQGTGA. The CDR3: CASSLRGRAGGSTDTQYF. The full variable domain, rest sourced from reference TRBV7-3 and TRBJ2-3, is GAGVSQTPSNKVTEKGKYVELRCDPISGHTALYWYRQSLGQGPEFLIYFQGTGAADDSGLPNDRFFAVRPEGSVSTLKIQRTERGDSAVYLCASSLRGRAGGSTDTQYFGPGTRLTVL.

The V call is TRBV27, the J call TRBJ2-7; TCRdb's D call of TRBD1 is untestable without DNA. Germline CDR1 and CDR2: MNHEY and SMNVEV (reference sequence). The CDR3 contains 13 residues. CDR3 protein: CASSFRGPYEQYF.

CDR3 residues: CASSGGTGRTEAFF. This chain connects TRBV28 to TRBJ1-1; TCRdb designates TRBD1, a call that cannot be tested without DNA. Germline V gene sequence: CDR1 MDHEN, CDR2 SYDVKM. This CDR3 comprises 14 residues.

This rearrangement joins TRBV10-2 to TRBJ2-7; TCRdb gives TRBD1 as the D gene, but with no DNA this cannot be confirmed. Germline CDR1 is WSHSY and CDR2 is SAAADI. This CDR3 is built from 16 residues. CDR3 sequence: CASSDPGTGGSYEQYF.

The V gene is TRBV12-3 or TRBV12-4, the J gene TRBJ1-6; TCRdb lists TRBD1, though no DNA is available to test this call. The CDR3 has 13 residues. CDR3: CATSPGQGPPLHF.

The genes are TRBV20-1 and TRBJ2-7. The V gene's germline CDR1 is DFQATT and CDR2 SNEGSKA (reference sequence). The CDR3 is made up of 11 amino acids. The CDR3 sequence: CSARDYYEQYF.

This CDR3 reads CAISGLAGGSYEQYF. V and J are TRBV10-3 and TRBJ2-7; TCRdb calls TRBD2, which cannot be checked without DNA. CDR3 length equals 15 residues. Looked up from germline, CDR1 is ENHRY and CDR2 is SYGVKD.